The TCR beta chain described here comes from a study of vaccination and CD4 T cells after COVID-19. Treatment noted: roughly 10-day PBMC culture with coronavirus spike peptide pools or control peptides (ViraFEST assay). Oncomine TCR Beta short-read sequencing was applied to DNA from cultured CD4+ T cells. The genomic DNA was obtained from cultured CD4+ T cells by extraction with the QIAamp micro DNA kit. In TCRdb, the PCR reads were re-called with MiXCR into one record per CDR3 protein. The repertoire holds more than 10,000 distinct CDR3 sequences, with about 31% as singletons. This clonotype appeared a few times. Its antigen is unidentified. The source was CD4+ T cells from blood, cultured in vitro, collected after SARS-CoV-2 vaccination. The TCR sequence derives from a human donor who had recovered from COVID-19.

The CDR3 reads CSALRQNQPQHF. CDR3 in DNA: TGCAGTGCCCTGAGACAGAATCAGCCCCAGCATTTT. This chain uses TRBV20-1 with TRBJ1-5; TRBD1 might be the D (5 bases). V was pared by 6 bases and J by 4 bases, with 10 bases between. Germline CDR1 is DFQATT and CDR2 is SNEGSKA (reference sequence). The CDR3 is 12 amino acids.